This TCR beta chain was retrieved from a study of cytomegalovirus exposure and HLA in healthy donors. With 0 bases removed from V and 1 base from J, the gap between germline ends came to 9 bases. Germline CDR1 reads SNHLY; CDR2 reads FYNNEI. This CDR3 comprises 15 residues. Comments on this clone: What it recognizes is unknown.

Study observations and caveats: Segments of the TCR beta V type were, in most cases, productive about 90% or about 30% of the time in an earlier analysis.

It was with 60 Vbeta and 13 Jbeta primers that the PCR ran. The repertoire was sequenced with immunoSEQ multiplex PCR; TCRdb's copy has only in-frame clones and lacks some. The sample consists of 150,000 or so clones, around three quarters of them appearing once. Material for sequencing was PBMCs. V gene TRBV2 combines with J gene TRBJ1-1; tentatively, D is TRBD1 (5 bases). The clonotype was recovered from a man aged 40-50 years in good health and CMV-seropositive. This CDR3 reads CASSEARTKNTEAFF. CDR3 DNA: TGTGCCAGCAGTGAAGCCCGGACAAAGAACACTGAAGCTTTCTTT.